This T cell receptor (beta chain) was recovered during a study of T cells in Graves' hyperthyroidism and ophthalmopathy. Study-level results: Ophthalmopathy was told apart from stable hyperthyroidism by a 13 V-J model. It was a median 6.5 months before onset that the model predicted ophthalmopathy.

Trimming took 7 bases from V and 6 from J, leaving 22 bases between them. This CDR3 comprises 16 residues. Germline-derived CDR1 and CDR2 are LGHNT and FRNRAP. It was RNA transcripts that yielded the amplified TCR beta CDR3 regions. A first-round RT-PCR of the TCR CDR3 used the HTBI primer set. From the multiplex PCR reads, TCRdb called clonotypes with MiXCR, one entry per CDR3 protein. The sample records approximately 560,000 distinct CDR3 sequences, 35% to 55% being singletons. To note about this clonotype: The antigen is undetermined.

Exclusion criteria comprised uncontrolled infection, other autoimmune disease, pregnancy or lactation. Diagnoses rested on clinical symptoms, serum thyroxine and TRAb, thyroid ultrasound and orbital computed tomography. This sequence joins TRBV12-5 and TRBJ1-5; TRBD1 might be the D (5 bases). The clonotype was recovered from a woman between 18 and 29 years old with Graves' hyperthyroidism. The sequenced sample consisted of peripheral blood or thyroid tissue (not recorded which). CDR3 loop: CASAYHGRGKAQPQHF. The CDR3 nucleotides read TGTGCTAGTGCCTACCATGGGCGGGGGAAAGCTCAGCCCCAGCATTTT. The full variable domain, its missing parts supplied by reference TRBV12-5 and TRBJ1-5, is DARVTQTPRHKVTEMGQEVTMRCQPILGHNTVFWYRQTMMQGLELLAYFRNRAPLDDSGMPKDRFSAEMPDATLATLKIQPSEPRDSAVYFCASAYHGRGKAQPQHFGDGTRLSIL.